This section outlines one T cell receptor beta chain sequence together with its context. The antigen it recognizes is unknown. Base-call qualities are not available, and no considerably larger clone is one nucleotide away. Frozen genomic DNA underwent high-throughput TCRbeta CDR3 sequencing by immunoSEQ, including PCR amplification, mapping, bias correction and internal controls. Per the authors' processing: Productive rearrangements were retained, and unique TCRbeta sequences were defined by the CDR3 nucleotide sequence together with the V and J gene. Donor-reactive sequences required at least 5-fold expansion in CFSE-low cells versus unstimulated pre-transplant cells and at least 0.01% frequency. Minimum frequency thresholds were set for each subject based on the unstimulated sample with the lowest template count, ensuring at least 90% detection power. Jensen-Shannon divergence between the top 1000 TCRbeta sequences after and before transplant was used to measure repertoire turnover. Changes in detection of donor-reactive sequences were assessed with two-sided Fisher's exact tests. TCRdb re-hosts the immuneACCESS table, in-frame sequences only. Its copies lack some clones; in the studies checked, an unresolved V gene accounts for under half of them, and the cause for the rest is not known. The V and J calls and clone size were taken over from that table, and D and trimming were inferred from the DNA. The sample data list about 120,000 clones, and over 75% of these were observed just once. 0.83% of the sample is held by the ten biggest clonotypes.

The CDR3 starts with the cysteine, ends with the phenylalanine, and has 15 residues. The CDR3 DNA has 45 bases and is translated from base 1. From the germline V gene, CDR1 is SGHRS and CDR2 is YFSETQ. V is pared back by 3 bases and J by 0 bases, with 10 bases lying between the germline termini. The record originates from a study of T cell clones after liver transplantation (dated by TCRdb to about 2019). In the study overall: The samples were obtained from ITN030ST, a randomized trial that attempted immunosuppression withdrawal within 2 years after liver transplantation. Donor-reactive T cell clones were identified using TCRbeta sequencing after a pre-transplant mixed lymphocyte reaction and were then followed in post-transplant blood. As an antigen-independent comparator for the donor-reactive sequences, third party-reactive TCRbeta sequences from pre-transplant MLRs were identified as well. Three of the eight recipients were HCV-positive; the others were transplanted for non-autoimmune, non-viral indications. No induction therapy was given to the subjects, and standard immunosuppression was administered until randomization at 12-24 months post-transplant. Tolerance was defined as complete immunosuppression withdrawal for at least one year with no rise in liver enzymes beyond twice the upper limit of normal. Blood samples were collected pre-transplant, then pre-randomization ahead of withdrawal, and finally post-randomization once withdrawal had either been completed or failed. The study cohort included 8 liver transplant recipients, of whom 3 were classified as tolerant and 5 as non-tolerant. Overall study results and their limits: The conclusions were considered preliminary, being limited by small, heterogeneous patient numbers and non-standardized post-transplant time points. Low numbers of available donor cells limited the measurable donor-reactive repertoire in a couple of subjects. A significant post-transplant decrease in circulating donor-reactive CD4 TCRbeta sequences was observed in most of the 8 subjects, irrespective of tolerance or HCV status. When repertoire turnover was taken into account, detection of donor-reactive sequences was significantly reduced in 7 of 8 subjects for CD4 and in 8 of 8 subjects for CD8. Because allograft tissue specimens were not available, migration of donor-reactive T cells into the graft, rather than deletion, may have occurred. Donor-reactive sequences decreased more than third party-reactive sequences, which suggests partial antigen-specific deletion that was not related to withdrawal success.

Thawed unstimulated PBMCs were stained for CD3, CD4 and CD8 and FACS-sorted into CD3+CD4+ and CD3+CD8+ populations. All 8 studied subjects were randomized to withdrawal of immunosuppression. The Qiagen DNeasy Blood and Tissue Kit was used for genomic DNA isolation. This receptor was obtained from a human patient who received a liver transplant. Following transplantation, part of the T cell population may be supplied by the graft donor rather than the patient. The chain was built from TRBV5-1 and TRBJ2-1; the D gene is not confidently resolved. This specimen was CD4+ T cells from blood, taken 12 months after liver transplant. For the CDR3, the sequence is CASSSDPSSYNEQFF. The sequenced DNA is TGCGCCAGCAGCTCAGACCCTAGCTCCTACAATGAGCAGTTCTTC. Supplemented by the reference TRBV5-1 and TRBJ2-1 proteins around the CDR3, the complete variable domain is KAGVTQTPRYLIKTRGQQVTLSCSPISGHRSVSWYQQTPGQGLQFLFEYFSETQRNKGNFPGRFSGRQFSNSRSEMNVSTLELGDSALYLCASSSDPSSYNEQFFGPGTRLTVL.